Below, 8 T cell receptor beta chains from the same sample are listed, as sequenced in a study of shared clonotypes between healthy human individuals. Measured with immunoSEQ multiplex PCR; TCRdb has only the in-frame clones, and not every one. The data hold approximately 2,000,000 clones, with about nine tenths observed a single time. The sample was naive CD4+ T cells from PBMCs. The subset: CD45RA+ positively selected. The receptor source for this set is a man aged 18 to 29 in good health. Some clones in this sample may be carry-over from other donors' samples.

This clone was recorded once. The V call is TRBV29-1, the J call TRBJ2-1; TRBD2 matches at 9 bases. The CDR3 spans 16 residues. The germline V gene encodes CDR1 SQVTM and CDR2 ANQGSEA. V was clipped by 3 bases and J by 4 bases; unmatched bases: 10. The CDR3: CSVEGIAGVMYNEQFF. Written as DNA, the CDR3 is TGCAGCGTTGAGGGCATAGCGGGAGTAATGTACAATGAGCAGTTCTTC.

The chain is built from TRBV19 and TRBJ2-1, with 9 bases identical to TRBD1. Germline assignment: CDR1 LNHDA and CDR2 SQIVND (reference sequence). The junction had 6 bases not matched to a gene; V was cut back by 6 bases and J by 6 bases. The CDR3 sequence is 14 residues long. The CDR3 nucleotides are TGTGCCAGTAGACTGACAGGGGGGATCAATGAGCAGTTCTTC. Translated, it gives CASRLTGGINEQFF.

This clone was detected once. The V and J genes are TRBV4-2 and TRBJ2-5; 8 positions agree with TRBD1. Germline V gene lookup returns CDR1 LGHNA and CDR2 YNFKEQ. V lost 4 bases and J lost 5; bases outside the gene matches: 12. The CDR3 length is 16 residues. The CDR3 region has the DNA TGTGCCAGCAGCCGCGTTGGGGCAGGGGGCTGGGAGACCCAGTACTTC. Its protein product is CASSRVGAGGWETQYF.

A word on this clone: The sample holds other DNA sequences that translate to the same CDR3. This chain links TRBV6-4 with TRBJ2-3, with a weak D call TRBD1 (6 bases). The CDR3 covers 14 residues. V gave up 3 bases and J gave up 3 bases, with 10 bases separating them. The germline V gene has CDR1 MRHNA and CDR2 SNTAGT. CDR3 region: CASSDSRGTDTQYF. CDR3 bases: TGTGCCAGCAGTGATTCCAGGGGAACAGATACGCAGTATTTT.

The count of this clone is one. Other DNA sequences from this sample encode an identical CDR3 as well. J is TRBJ2-5 and V is TRBV9; D is possibly TRBD1 or TRBD2 (5 bases each). The CDR3 spans 14 residues. Germline lookup yields CDR1 SGDLS and CDR2 YYNGEE. Deletions cut 0 bases from V and 3 bases from J, with 9 bases between. CDR3 in DNA: TGTGCCAGCAGCGTAGGGGGGACCGAAGAGACCCAGTACTTC. Translation: CASSVGGTEETQYF.

This chain joins TRBV10-3 and TRBJ2-2; the match to TRBD1 covers 8 bases. Germline V lookup: CDR1 ENHRY, CDR2 SYGVKD. This CDR3 has 14 amino acids. The CDR3 DNA reads TGTGCATTGGGGAGACAGGGGTCCACCGGGGAGCTGTTTTTT. As protein: CALGRQGSTGELFF.

The CDR3 DNA follows: TGTGCCAGCAGTCCCCTAGAATCTCGGAGGAATGAGCAGTTCTTC. Translated: CASSPLESRRNEQFF. The V and J genes are TRBV27 and TRBJ2-1; maybe TRBD2 (5 bases). The germline gives CDR1 MNHEY, CDR2 SMNVEV (reference sequence). The CDR3 has 15 amino acids. V shed 5 bases and J shed 7 bases, with 18 bases lying between them.

This clone was seen a single time. The V call is TRBV27, the J call TRBJ2-1; 8 bases agree with TRBD2. The CDR3 consists of 14 residues. The germline CDR1 and CDR2 sequences are MNHEY and SMNVEV (reference sequence). Unmatched junction bases numbered 10, after V lost 7 bases and J lost 8 bases. DNA for the CDR3: TGTGCCAGCAATCTGGAGCGGGAGAGGCATGAGCAGTTCTTC. Translation gives CASNLERERHEQFF.